The rows below give T cell receptor beta chains drawn from one sample of a study of T-cell reconstitution after alpha-beta-depleted transplantation in children. Using its own MiXCR run on the PCR reads, TCRdb lists one record per CDR3 protein. Counted here are almost 600,000 distinct CDR3 sequences, 25% to 30% occurring once; the ten biggest clones make up around 36%. The sequencing here drew on PBMCs, taken before TCRalphabeta/CD19-depleted stem cell transplant. These receptors all stem from a boy under two years old with Wiskott-Aldrich syndrome, due to receive a stem cell transplant. Both conserved end residues are part of each CDR3. The order of the fields is clone size, D gene, CDR3 length, V gene, J gene, CDR3 protein, CDR3 DNA. The D gene is left open where the match is weak. Size is omitted from some rows. Given values are once, few, many or a class for expanded clones.

.	.	14	TRBV12-3/TRBV12-4	TRBJ1-1	CASSLARQNTEAFF	TGTGCCAGCAGTTTAGCTCGGCAGAACACTGAAGCTTTCTTT
.	TRBD1	14	TRBV10-3	TRBJ2-7	CAISRQGAYYEQYF	TGTGCCATCAGTCGACAGGGGGCTTACTACGAGCAGTACTTC
few	TRBD1	16	TRBV6-5	TRBJ2-7	CASSSREGGFWYEQYF	TGTGCCAGCAGTTCCCGGGAAGGGGGCTTTTGGTACGAGCAGTACTTC
.	.	13	TRBV9	TRBJ2-1	CASSVDCHNEQFF	TGTGCCAGCAGCGTAGACTGCCACAATGAGCAGTTCTTC
few	TRBD2	20	TRBV12-5	TRBJ2-7	CASGLSPGLAGGWISYEQYF	TGTGCTAGTGGTTTGTCCCCGGGACTAGCGGGCGGATGGATCTCCTACGAGCAGTACTTC
few	TRBD1	12	TRBV29-1	TRBJ1-1	CSVERGQGAAFF	TGCAGCGTTGAAAGGGGACAGGGGGCGGCTTTCTTT
many	TRBD1	17	TRBV20-1	TRBJ1-4	CSAREHRGLVPNEKLFF	TGCAGTGCTAGAGAACACAGGGGGCTGGTACCTAATGAAAAACTGTTTTTT
.	TRBD1	16	TRBV5-6	TRBJ2-1	CASSLRLGTDYNEQFF	TGTGCCAGCAGCTTGCGGTTAGGGACAGACTACAATGAGCAGTTCTTC
.	.	15	TRBV4-2	TRBJ2-5	CASSQDPEFQGTQYF	TGTGCCAGCAGCCAAGATCCCGAGTTCCAAGGGACCCAGTACTTC
.	.	12	TRBV20-1	TRBJ2-7	CSAKGRGYEQYF	TGCAGTGCTAAGGGGAGGGGGTACGAGCAGTACTTC
.	.	13	TRBV12-3/TRBV12-4	TRBJ2-1	CATTRTPYNEQFF	TGTGCCACTACTAGAACCCCCTACAATGAGCAGTTCTTC
few	.	15	TRBV5-1	TRBJ2-2	CASSLDRENTGELFF	TGCGCCAGCAGCTTGGACAGGGAGAACACCGGGGAGCTGTTTTTT
.	TRBD2	16	TRBV5-1	TRBJ2-2	CASSLSPLAGTGELFF	TGCGCCAGCAGCTTATCCCCCCTAGCGGGCACCGGGGAGCTGTTTTTT